This TCR beta chain originates from a study of blood T cell repertoires in COVID-19. Some clones are missing from TCRdb's copy, which holds only in-frame ones; the method was immunoSEQ multiplex PCR. The sample lists around 430,000 clones, around 88% occurring once. Sequencing used peripheral blood. The clonotype was recovered from a woman in her forties or fifties with COVID-19, enrolled during active disease.

The CDR3 loop is CAWCAGNTEAFF. CDR3 bases: TGTGCCTGGTGCGCGGGAAACACTGAAGCTTTCTTT. The V call is TRBV30, the J call TRBJ1-1; D not certain. The length of the CDR3 is 12 residues. V lost 5 bases and J lost 2, with 9 bases in between. Germline V gives CDR1 GTSNPN, CDR2 SVGIG (reference sequence). The entire variable domain, with the rest obtained from reference TRBV30 and TRBJ1-1, is as follows: SQTIHQWPATLVQPVGSPLSLECTVEGTSNPNLYWYRQAAGRGLQLLFYSVGIGQISSEVPQNLSASRPQDRQFILSSKKLLLSDSGFYLCAWCAGNTEAFFGQGTRLTVV.